These T cell receptor beta chains were read from a single sample in a study of cytomegalovirus exposure and HLA in healthy donors. Clones were sequenced by immunoSEQ multiplex PCR, and TCRdb holds only the in-frame ones, with some missing. Here the sample spans roughly 100,000 clones, around 77% being singletons. Material for sequencing was PBMCs. All receptors come from a man over 45 in good health and CMV-seropositive. Each CDR3 is given with its conserved first and last residue. D genes are given only for firm matches. Where a row states a size, it is once, few, many or the class of an expanded clone; other rows omit it.

v_gene	abundance	d_gene	j_gene	CDR3aa	CDR3nt
TRBV5-6	-	-	TRBJ2-1	CASSLLGNNEQFF	TGTGCCAGCAGCTTACTAGGCAACAATGAGCAGTTCTTC
TRBV18	-	TRBD2	TRBJ2-1	CASSHRTSGSIFINEQFF	TGTGCCAGCTCACACAGGACTAGCGGGAGTATTTTTATAAATGAGCAGTTCTTC
TRBV7-3	-	-	TRBJ2-1	CASNVDSSYNEQFF	TGTGCCAGCAACGTAGACAGCTCCTACAATGAGCAGTTCTTC
TRBV2	-	-	TRBJ2-1	CASSPLTVSWGEQFF	TGTGCCAGCAGTCCGTTGACAGTCTCCTGGGGTGAGCAGTTCTTC
TRBV27	-	-	TRBJ2-7	CASSKQGSYEQYF	TGTGCCAGCAGTAAACAGGGCTCCTACGAGCAGTACTTC
TRBV28	few	TRBD1	TRBJ1-6	CASSDTGGRNNSPLHF	TGTGCCAGCAGTGATACAGGGGGTCGAAATAATTCACCCCTCCACTTT
TRBV30	-	TRBD2	TRBJ2-1	CAWSVAGGSYNEQFF	TGTGCCTGGAGTGTAGCGGGAGGTTCCTACAATGAGCAGTTCTTC
TRBV11-2	-	-	TRBJ1-1	CASSLTQGTEAFF	TGTGCCAGCAGCTTGACCCAGGGCACTGAAGCTTTCTTT
TRBV10-2	-	TRBD2	TRBJ2-1	CASSTASGLSSYNEQFF	TGCGCCAGCAGTACAGCTAGCGGCCTTAGCTCCTACAATGAGCAGTTCTTC
TRBV14	-	-	TRBJ2-5	CASSPGGAAIGETQYF	TGTGCCAGCAGCCCGGGGGGCGCCGCTATTGGGGAGACCCAGTACTTC
TRBV7-2	-	TRBD1	TRBJ1-6	CASSPRQGSTINSPLHF	TGTGCCAGCAGCCCAAGACAGGGAAGCACGATTAATTCACCCCTCCACTTT
TRBV10-1	once	TRBD1	TRBJ2-5	CASTKRVGTGVQETQYF	TGCGCCAGCACCAAGAGGGTTGGGACAGGGGTTCAAGAGACCCAGTACTTC
TRBV5-4	-	-	TRBJ2-1	CASSFGGSSYNEQFF	TGTGCCAGCAGCTTCGGGGGTAGCTCCTACAATGAGCAGTTCTTC
TRBV5-5	once	-	TRBJ2-3	CASSLDIDTQYF	TGTGCCAGCAGCTTGGATATAGATACGCAGTATTTT
TRBV7-9	-	-	TRBJ2-7	CASSFGGPTAYEQYF	TGTGCCAGCAGCTTCGGGGGGCCTACCGCCTACGAGCAGTACTTC
TRBV7-2	once	-	TRBJ1-3	CASSLDPGDGNTIYF	TGTGCCAGCAGCTTAGATCCAGGGGACGGAAACACCATATATTTT
TRBV5-1	-	TRBD1	TRBJ2-1	CASSFNSGQGNEQFF	TGCGCCAGCAGCTTTAATTCGGGACAGGGGAATGAGCAGTTCTTC
TRBV6-5	-	-	TRBJ2-3	CASSPFGGLDTQYF	TGTGCCAGCAGTCCCTTCGGGGGACTAGATACGCAGTATTTT